The 5 T cell receptor beta chains below all came from one sample that was sequenced in a study of STAT3 mutations in large granular lymphocyte leukemia. Study-wide points: In T-cell large granular lymphocyte leukemia, about half of patients showed multiple immunodominant subclonotypes.

Their cognate antigens are unknown. TCRdb keeps only in-frame clones here, not all; method: immunoSEQ multiplex PCR. Of 12,000 or so clones listed, about 85% are singletons. Sequencing was done on a sample of peripheral blood mononuclear cells. Source of these receptors: an elderly man with T-cell large granular lymphocyte leukemia. Some clones in this sample may be carry-over from other donors' samples.

The chain links TRBV7-9 to TRBJ1-2, with 7 bases identical to TRBD1. The germline gives CDR1 SEHNR, CDR2 FQNEAQ (reference sequence). The CDR3 extends over 16 amino acids. Unmatched junction bases numbered 12, after V lost 4 bases and J lost 4 bases. The DNA for the CDR3 is TGTGCCAGCAGCTCCGGGACAGCCCAAGAGGGCTATGGCTACACCTTC. It yields the protein CASSSGTAQEGYGYTF.

This chain links TRBV6-6 with TRBJ2-7; TRBD1 matches 9 bases. This CDR3 has 15 amino acids. The trim removed 6 bases at V and 0 bases at J, leaving 6 bases unmatched. Per germline, CDR1 MNHNY and CDR2 SVGAGI (reference sequence). The CDR3 DNA reads as TGTGCCAGCAGACCCGGGACAGGGAGCTCCTACGAGCAGTACTTC. Its protein product is CASRPGTGSSYEQYF.

This clone has only one observation. The chain recombines TRBV19 with TRBJ2-7, with TRBD2 identical over 7 bases. Germline values: CDR1 LNHDA, CDR2 SQIVND (reference sequence). The V gene end was trimmed by 7 bases and the J gene end by 2 bases; junction bases not matched to a gene: 5. This CDR3 has 13 residues. For the CDR3, the DNA is TGTGCCAGTAAGGGACTATCTGCCTACGAGCAGTACTTC. This gives the protein CASKGLSAYEQYF.

V usage is TRBV27 and J usage is TRBJ2-2; D uncertain. The length of the CDR3 is 13 residues. Germline CDR1 and CDR2: MNHEY and SMNVEV (reference sequence). Trimming removed 2 bases from V and 6 bases from J, with 7 bases in between. CDR3 amino acids: CASSLRVAGELFF. The CDR3 DNA follows: TGTGCCAGCAGTTTAAGAGTGGCCGGGGAGCTGTTTTTT.

This clone was found once. In nucleotides, the CDR3 is TGTGCCTTACAAGGACGTAATGAAAAACTGTTTTTT. It specifies CALQGRNEKLFF. The chain employs TRBV30 and TRBJ1-4; D uncertain. This CDR3 is built from 12 residues. V lost 7 bases and J 4 bases, leaving 10 bases between the germline ends. Germline V gene data show CDR1 as GTSNPN and CDR2 as SVGIG (reference sequence). The whole variable domain, remainder taken from reference TRBV30 and TRBJ1-4, is SQTIHQWPATLVQPVGSPLSLECTVEGTSNPNLYWYRQAAGRGLQLLFYSVGIGQISSEVPQNLSASRPQDRQFILSSKKLLLSDSGFYLCALQGRNEKLFFGSGTQLSVL.